This T cell receptor (beta chain) appears in the sequencing data of a study of blood T cells in healthy people across ages. The V gene end was trimmed by 3 bases and the J gene end by 6 bases; junction bases not matched to a gene: 8. This CDR3 comprises 14 residues. Germline loops: CDR1 DFQATT, CDR2 SNEGSKA (reference sequence). Study-wide points: One million T cells yielded diversity estimates that were considered underestimates.

Through a sample-barcoded 5' primer and a J-beta primer mix, a second PCR was run for roughly 7 to 12 cycles. A single record per CDR3 protein comes from TCRdb applying MiXCR to the 5' RACE reads. Here the sample spans 1,300,000 or so distinct CDR3 sequences, approximately 59% being singletons. Comments on this clonotype: Its antigen is as yet unknown.

The sequence was collected from a man younger than 35 in good health. The J gene is TRBJ2-3, the V gene TRBV20-1, with TRBD2 matching over 8 bases. Sequencing was carried out using blood. CDR3: CSASLAGGLDTQYF. CDR3 sequence (DNA): TGCAGTGCTAGCCTCGCGGGGGGTCTTGATACGCAGTATTTT.